What follows is one TCR beta chain and its context. This clone was observed a few times. The antigen this receptor binds is unknown. Per-base qualities were not stored, and no clone one base away is much larger. The CDR3 regions of human TCRbeta chains were analyzed by immunosequencing. The paper's data handling went like this. Repertoire TCRs were checked for matches against a reference library of SARS-CoV-2-specific TCRs that had been generated using the MIRA antigen-specificity platform. Breadth was defined as the fraction of unique TCRs that were SARS-CoV-2-associated, and depth was defined as the fraction of total T cells that were SARS-CoV-2-associated. Each spike-specific TCR was assigned to its reactive spike region and to a CD4 or CD8 class using the MIRA data. Log10-transformed breadth and depth values were compared by one-way ANOVA with Sidak's multiple comparisons tests. Here the immuneACCESS table is served through TCRdb, limited to in-frame sequences with V and J called. Missing clones are a known gap in these copies; in checked studies unresolved V genes cover under half, and the rest lacks a known reason. V, J and clone size reflect that table, while D and trimming were determined from the DNA. The sample yields about 120,000 clones; roughly nine tenths were counted once. In total, the top ten clones hold roughly 3.1% of the sample.

This specimen comes from a study of T cell responses to AZD1222 COVID-19 vaccine (dated by TCRdb to the early 2020s). About the study as a whole: TCR sequencing was performed for about 250 trial participants, of whom about 200 were given two doses of AZD1222 and around 25 were given two doses of MenACWY control vaccine. Trial participants were enrolled by age into subgroups of 18-55, 56-69 and 70-plus years, and about 150, 27 and 61 TCR-sequenced participants, respectively, were included in these subgroups.

This sample's time point label indicates: about 28 days (+/-7) after the second vaccine dose. AZD1222 recipients with second doses at about 4 weeks or about 12 weeks were pooled, because spike-specific TCR depth and breadth did not differ between schedules. The vaccinee samples were drawn from two UK trials, COV001 and COV002, one of which was a single-blind randomized controlled phase 2/3 trial testing AZD1222 (ChAdOx1 nCoV-19) in healthy adults. For TCRbeta chain sequencing, PBMC samples were collected from trial participants at day 0 and at day 28 after the second dose. Per the germline V gene, MNHEY is the CDR1 and SVGAGI is the CDR2. V lost 6 bases and J lost 7 bases; the stretch between them is 16 bases long. The CDR3 measures 15 amino acids from cysteine to phenylalanine. Solely the CDR3 DNA is kept, with 45 bases framed from the first base. What the authors observed across the whole study: Reportedly, almost half of the unique spike-specific TCRs recognized epitopes lying outside the regions that are mutated in the B.1.351 and B.1.1.7 variants. Spike-specific TCR breadth and depth rose significantly after two AZD1222 doses compared with day 0 and with MenACWY recipients. The vaccine-associated CD4 TCRs covered the entire spike protein, and the dominant responses fell in regions 160-218 and 743-854. The 56-69-year group was small, and its depth increase did not reach significance, likely because of low power. Participants were mostly white British, with more females than males. The authors suggested clonal diversity may have been underestimated. Because no day 14 peak-response samples were available, the repertoires could be characterized only after the peak T cell response. Conclusions about previously exposed vaccinees are limited, since just five or six AZD1222 recipients were seropositive for SARS-CoV-2 at baseline.

The origin of this receptor is an adult who received the AZD1222 COVID-19 vaccine. The chain was built from TRBV6-5 and TRBJ1-6; a weak D assignment points to TRBD1 (6 bases agree). The sample was peripheral blood, taken 28 days after the second AZD1222 dose. The encoded CDR3 is CASSPARGGNSPLHF. The nucleotides read TGTGCCAGCAGCCCAGCCAGGGGTGGAAATTCACCCCTCCACTTT.